This paragraph covers one T cell receptor beta chain sequence. No antigen is known for it. The data were taken from a study of OX40 agonist ivuxolimab in advanced cancers. Study-wide context: Intravenous ivuxolimab was administered to patients every 2 weeks at 0.01 to 10 mg/kg. Prior anti-PD-1, anti-PD-L1 or anti-CTLA-4 therapy did not bar entry, and approximately 40% had some.

The length of the CDR3 is 14 residues. Trimming left V 1 base short and J 7 bases short, with 11 bases between. CDR1 and CDR2 from the germline V gene are LGHNA and YSLEER. General study results and limits: Dose levels from 0.1 to 3.0 mg/kg saw CD4+ and CD8+ blood T cells expand clonally by week 6. The expanded peripheral T cells' antigen specificity was not determined.

Some clones are missing from TCRdb's copy, which holds only in-frame ones; the method was immunoSEQ multiplex PCR. The table lists tens of thousands of clones, about four fifths of them singletons, with roughly 0.85% in the top ten. This rearrangement joins TRBV4-3 to TRBJ2-1, with D perhaps matching TRBD2 (6 bases). The source material was CD4+ or CD8+ T cells sorted from blood, sampled in a trial of the OX40 agonist ivuxolimab. The receptor comes from an adult with an advanced solid tumor such as melanoma, head and neck, liver or kidney cancer. The CDR3 loop reads CASSQGASVNEQFF. The CDR3 region has the DNA TGCGCCAGCAGCCAAGGGGCTAGCGTGAATGAGCAGTTCTTC.